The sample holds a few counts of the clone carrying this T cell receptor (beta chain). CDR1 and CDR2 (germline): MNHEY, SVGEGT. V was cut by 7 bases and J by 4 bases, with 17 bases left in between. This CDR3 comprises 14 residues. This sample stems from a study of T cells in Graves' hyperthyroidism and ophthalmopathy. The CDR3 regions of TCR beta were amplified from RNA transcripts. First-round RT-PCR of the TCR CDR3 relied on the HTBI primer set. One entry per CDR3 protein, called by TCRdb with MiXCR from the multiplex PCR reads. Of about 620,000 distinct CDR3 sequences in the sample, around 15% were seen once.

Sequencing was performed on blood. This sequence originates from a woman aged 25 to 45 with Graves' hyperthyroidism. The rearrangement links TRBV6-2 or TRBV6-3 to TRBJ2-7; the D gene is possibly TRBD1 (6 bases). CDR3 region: CASIPGHPHYEQYF. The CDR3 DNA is TGTGCCAGCATTCCGGGACACCCCCATTACGAGCAGTACTTC.